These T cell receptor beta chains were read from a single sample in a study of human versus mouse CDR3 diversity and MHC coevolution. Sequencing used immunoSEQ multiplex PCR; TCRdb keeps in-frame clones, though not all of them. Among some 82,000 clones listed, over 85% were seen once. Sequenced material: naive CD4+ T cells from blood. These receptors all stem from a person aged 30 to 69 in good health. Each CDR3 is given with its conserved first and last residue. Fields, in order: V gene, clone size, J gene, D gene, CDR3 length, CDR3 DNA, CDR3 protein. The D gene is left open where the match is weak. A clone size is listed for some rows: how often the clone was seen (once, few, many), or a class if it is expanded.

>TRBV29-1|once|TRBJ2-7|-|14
TGCAGCGTTGGGGCAGGGCTAGGATCCTACGAGCAGTACTTC
CSVGAGLGSYEQYF
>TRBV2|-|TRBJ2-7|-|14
TGTGCCAGCCCTGCGGGACCAAACATCTACGAGCAGTACTTC
CASPAGPNIYEQYF
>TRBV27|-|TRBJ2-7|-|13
TGTGCCAGCAGTTTCGAGCGGTTCTACGAGCAGTACTTC
CASSFERFYEQYF
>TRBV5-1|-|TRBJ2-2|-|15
TGCGCCAGCAGCTTGGATTCAGGGGCCCCCGGGGAGCTGTTTTTT
CASSLDSGAPGELFF
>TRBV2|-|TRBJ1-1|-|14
TGTGCCAGCGGTCGGGGCAGGGGAAACACTGAAGCTTTCTTT
CASGRGRGNTEAFF
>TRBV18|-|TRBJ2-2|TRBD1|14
TGTGCCAGCTCAACGGGACAGGGAGACGGGGAGCTGTTTTTT
CASSTGQGDGELFF
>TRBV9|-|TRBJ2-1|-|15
TGTGCCAGCAGCGTAGAACCGAGCTCCTACAATGAGCAGTTCTTC
CASSVEPSSYNEQFF
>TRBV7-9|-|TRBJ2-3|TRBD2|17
TGTGCCAGCAGCTTTCGGCCGGGGCGGGGGAGCACAGATACGCAGTATTTT
CASSFRPGRGSTDTQYF
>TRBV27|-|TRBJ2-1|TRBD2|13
TGTGCCAGCGGGACTAGCTTATACAATGAGCAGTTCTTC
CASGTSLYNEQFF
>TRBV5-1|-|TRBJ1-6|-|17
TGCGCCAGCAGCTTGAATCAGGGGAGGGTTGATAATTCACCCCTCCACTTT
CASSLNQGRVDNSPLHF
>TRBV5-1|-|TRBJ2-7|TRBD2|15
TGCGCCAGCAGCGAATCCGGGACTAGCTGGGGCGAGCAGCACTTC
CASSESGTSWGEQHF
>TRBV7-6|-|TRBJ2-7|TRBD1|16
TGTGCCAGCAGCTTAGGGACAGGCCGCATGGGAAACGAGCAGTACTTC
CASSLGTGRMGNEQYF
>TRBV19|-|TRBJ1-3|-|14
TGTGCCAGTAACAGGGAGGGGACTGGAAACACCATATATTTT
CASNREGTGNTIYF
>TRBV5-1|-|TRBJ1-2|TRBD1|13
TGCGCCAGCAGCTTAACAGGGGGAGAGGGCTACACCTTC
CASSLTGGEGYTF
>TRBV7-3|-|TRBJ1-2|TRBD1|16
TGTGCCAGCAGTTCCAGGGGGCGGGTTCTTGGCTATGGCTACACCTTC
CASSSRGRVLGYGYTF
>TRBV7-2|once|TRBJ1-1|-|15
TGTGCCAGCAGCTTAGTAGCAGGCGGGGACACTGAAGCTTTCTTT
CASSLVAGGDTEAFF
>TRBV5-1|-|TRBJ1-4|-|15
TGCGCCAGCAGCTTGGGGGGCGTCACTAATGAAAAACTGTTTTTT
CASSLGGVTNEKLFF
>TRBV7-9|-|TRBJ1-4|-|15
TGTGCCAGCAGCTTAGCGCAGGGGACTAATGAAAAACTGTTTTTT
CASSLAQGTNEKLFF
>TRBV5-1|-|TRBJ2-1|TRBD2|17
TGCGCCAGCAGCTTGGATCTACTAGCGGGGGGACCCGGAGAGCAGTTCTTC
CASSLDLLAGGPGEQFF
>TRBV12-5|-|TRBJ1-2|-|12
TGTGCTAGTGGTTCGACGACACCCGCGCTGTACTTC
CASGSTTPALYF
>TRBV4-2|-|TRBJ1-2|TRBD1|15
TGTGCCAGCAGCCAAGCAGGGGGCCCGTTTAATGGCTACACCTTC
CASSQAGGPFNGYTF
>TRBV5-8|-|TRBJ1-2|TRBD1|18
TGTGCCAGCAGCGTACACCTAACTGGGACAGGCGCGAACTATGGCTACACCTTC
CASSVHLTGTGANYGYTF
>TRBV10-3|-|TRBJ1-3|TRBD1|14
TGTGCCACGGCGCCTCGGGACAGGGGTAACACCATATATTTT
CATAPRDRGNTIYF
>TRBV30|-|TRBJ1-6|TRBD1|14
TGTGCCTGGCACTCCGGGACAGATAATTCACCCCTCCACTTT
CAWHSGTDNSPLHF
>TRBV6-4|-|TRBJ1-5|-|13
TGTGCCAGCAGTGCAGGGAGGGATCAGCCCCAGCATTTT
CASSAGRDQPQHF
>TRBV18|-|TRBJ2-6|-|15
TGTGCCAGCTCACTCGTTACAGGGGGGGCCAACGTCCTGACTTTC
CASSLVTGGANVLTF
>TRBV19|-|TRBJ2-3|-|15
TGTGCCAGTAGTATAGAGGGGCACCGGCCAGATACGCAGTATTTT
CASSIEGHRPDTQYF
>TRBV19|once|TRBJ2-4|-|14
TGTGCCAGTAGTATGGGACTAGCCAAAAACATTCAGTACTTC
CASSMGLAKNIQYF
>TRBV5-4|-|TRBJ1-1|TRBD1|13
TGTGCCAGCAGCGGGACAGATAACACTGAAGCTTTCTTT
CASSGTDNTEAFF
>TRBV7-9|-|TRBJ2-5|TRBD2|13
TGTGCCAGCAGTAGCGGGGGGCAAGAGACCCAGTACTTC
CASSSGGQETQYF
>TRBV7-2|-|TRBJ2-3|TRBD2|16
TGTGCCAGCAGAAAAGCGGGGGGGCGTAGCACAGATACGCAGTATTTT
CASRKAGGRSTDTQYF
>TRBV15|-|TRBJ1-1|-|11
TGTGCCACCAGCAGAGAAACAGGAGCTTTCTTT
CATSRETGAFF
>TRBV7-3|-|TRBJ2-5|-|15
TGTGCCAGCAGCGTCGGTGGGGGGGCGTCTGAGACCCAGTACTTC
CASSVGGGASETQYF
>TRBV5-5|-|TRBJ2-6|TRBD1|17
TGTGCCAGCAGCTCATGGACAGGGGGCTCTGGGGCCAACGTCCTGACTTTC
CASSSWTGGSGANVLTF
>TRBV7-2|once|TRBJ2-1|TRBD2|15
TGTGCCAGCAGCTTCCTACCTGCCAGCGGGGCCGGGCAGTTCTTC
CASSFLPASGAGQFF
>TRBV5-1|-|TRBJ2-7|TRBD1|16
TGCGCCAGCAGCTTGGCCCGGGACAGGGAGGTCTACGAGCAGTACTTC
CASSLARDREVYEQYF
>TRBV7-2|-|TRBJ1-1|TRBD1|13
TGTGCCAGCAGCTTCTACAGGGGTCCTGAAGCTTTCTTT
CASSFYRGPEAFF